The clone carrying this T cell receptor (beta chain) has only a few counts. The data originate from a study of blood T cell repertoires in COVID-19. Assay: immunoSEQ multiplex PCR; the TCRdb copy retains only in-frame clones and omits some. The table has 200,000 to 250,000 clones, 80% to 90% seen once. The germline gives CDR1 MNHEY, CDR2 SMNVEV (reference sequence). The CDR3 runs 17 residues. V trimming: 4 bases; J trimming: 0 bases; junction bases outside the gene matches: 10. Sequencing was performed on peripheral blood. The chain is built from TRBV27 and TRBJ1-2, with 8 positions matching TRBD1. This clonotype was sampled from a man aged 18-30 years with active or convalescent COVID-19. The CDR3 region is CASSSHRGNLANYGYTF. The CDR3 DNA reads TGTGCCAGCAGTTCTCACAGGGGGAACTTAGCTAACTATGGCTACACCTTC.